What follows are 22 T cell receptor beta chains derived from one specimen sequenced in a study of blood T cell repertoires in COVID-19. Sequenced by immunoSEQ multiplex PCR; TCRdb stores in-frame clones only, minus some. The data hold 75,000 to 100,000 clones, with about 86% observed a single time. Sequencing was performed on peripheral blood. These receptors were taken from a human donor in a cohort sampled during active COVID-19.

A single count supports this clone. V gene TRBV3-1 (or the pseudogene TRBV3-2) combines with J gene TRBJ1-4, with D unresolved. This CDR3 comprises 16 residues. V gave up 0 bases and J gave up 9 bases, with 17 bases separating them. Per the germline V gene, CDR1 is LGHDT and CDR2 is YNNKEL (reference sequence). Here the CDR3 DNA reads TGTGCCAGCAGCCAAGATGGAAGGAGCCGTCAGAAAAAACTGTTTTTT. Translated: CASSQDGRSRQKKLFF.

V gene TRBV10-3 combines with J gene TRBJ2-7; 12 nucleotides match TRBD2. V shed 0 bases and J 0 bases; nucleotides not matched to a gene: 6. Germline V CDR1 and CDR2: ENHRY, SYGVKD. This CDR3 is built from 18 residues. Written as DNA, the CDR3 is TGTGCCATCAGTGAGTCTCGAGGACTAGCGGGACACTCCTACGAGCAGTACTTC. Translating gives CAISESRGLAGHSYEQYF.

V and J are TRBV6-5 and TRBJ1-2; no clear D gene. Trimming stripped 6 bases from V and 3 bases from J, with 11 bases between. This CDR3 region has 13 residues. Germline CDR1 and CDR2: MNHEY and SVGAGI. This CDR3 is CASSPRGYYGYTF. CDR3 sequence (DNA): TGTGCCAGCAGCCCACGAGGCTACTATGGCTACACCTTC.

V gene TRBV12-3 or TRBV12-4 combines with J gene TRBJ1-6; D is perhaps TRBD1 (5 bases). V was cut by 8 bases and J by 9 bases, with 11 bases left in between. The CDR3 has 12 amino acids. The CDR3 bases are TGTGCCAGCGCAGGGCCCGGTTCACCCCTCCACTTT. Its protein product is CASAGPGSPLHF.

The genes are TRBV4-1 and TRBJ2-7, with TRBD2 matching over 13 bases. This CDR3 is built from 18 residues. CDR1 is MGHRA and CDR2 is YSYEKL in the germline V gene. V shed 1 base and J 5 bases; nucleotides not matched to a gene: 11. In DNA, the CDR3 is TGCGCCAGCAGCCAAGGTCCGGGACTAGCGGGGAACGGGCACGAGCAGTACTTC. It is translated as CASSQGPGLAGNGHEQYF.

V and J are TRBV19 and TRBJ1-1; perhaps TRBD1 as D (5 bases). Germline V gene lookup returns CDR1 LNHDA and CDR2 SQIVND (reference sequence). V gave up 10 bases and J gave up 6 bases, with 18 bases separating them. There are 13 residues in the CDR3. The CDR3 is CATATAFMAEAFF. The CDR3 bases are TGTGCCACCGCGACAGCGTTCATGGCTGAAGCTTTCTTT.

The chain carries TRBV21-1 and TRBJ1-3; TRBD1 was called by the table and not checked on the DNA. TRBV21-1 is a documented pseudogene. The CDR3 has 18 residues. DNA for the CDR3: TGTGCCAGCAGCAAAGGGGAAAGGACAGGGGGCTCTGGAAACACCATATATTTT. It is translated as CASSKGERTGGSGNTIYF.

This chain joins TRBV19 and TRBJ1-1; D uncertain. Trimming pared 0 bases from V and 1 base from J, leaving 9 bases between. Per germline, CDR1 LNHDA and CDR2 SQIVND (reference sequence). The CDR3 has 15 residues. CDR3 DNA sequence: TGTGCCAGTAGTATAGATCCCCATCAGAACACTGAAGCTTTCTTT. Residues: CASSIDPHQNTEAFF.

The rearrangement uses TRBV5-1 and TRBJ1-1; TRBD1 aligns across 7 bases. The germline CDR1 and CDR2 sequences are SGHRS and YFSETQ. V lost 0 bases, J lost 0 bases, and 5 bases stayed unmatched. This CDR3 has 16 amino acids. In DNA, the CDR3 is TGCGCCAGCAGCTTGGAGGGACAGCACATGAACACTGAAGCTTTCTTT. This translates into CASSLEGQHMNTEAFF.

The rearrangement links TRBV9 to TRBJ2-7; 12 nucleotides agree with TRBD2. The V segment lost 0 bases and the J segment 6 bases; nucleotides outside the gene matches: 7. This CDR3 is built from 16 residues. The germline V gene has CDR1 SGDLS and CDR2 YYNGEE. CDR3 in DNA: TGTGCCAGCAGCGTAGTAGCTAGCGGGGGGGCCGCCGAGCAGTACTTC. Amino acid sequence: CASSVVASGGAAEQYF.

V is TRBV7-8 and J is TRBJ1-2; TRBD1 matches 9 bases. V shed 5 bases, J shed 2 bases, and the junction held 9 bases outside the gene matches. This CDR3 has 16 residues. From germline, CDR1 is SGHVS and CDR2 FQNEAQ. The CDR3 loop reads CASSPFPQGANYGYTF. As DNA, the CDR3 is TGTGCCAGCAGCCCTTTCCCACAGGGGGCGAACTATGGCTACACCTTC.

This rearrangement joins TRBV19 to TRBJ2-6; D unclear. Germline values: CDR1 LNHDA, CDR2 SQIVND (reference sequence). The CDR3 covers 15 residues. V was cut by 3 bases and J by 0 bases, with 6 bases left in between. Here the CDR3 reads CASSIPNSGANVLTF. The DNA of the CDR3 is TGTGCCAGTAGTATCCCAAACTCTGGGGCCAACGTCCTGACTTTC.

The rearrangement joins TRBV7-2 to TRBJ2-7; 12 nucleotides agree with TRBD1. There are 15 residues in the CDR3. Germline assignment: CDR1 SGHTA and CDR2 FQGNSA. Trimming at V came to 5 bases and at J to 2 bases, leaving 4 bases not matched to a gene. The chain's CDR3 is CASSLGQGAPYEQYF. CDR3 sequence (DNA): TGTGCCAGCAGCCTGGGACAGGGGGCCCCCTACGAGCAGTACTTC.

The V and J genes are TRBV7-2 and TRBJ1-6; the D gene is possibly TRBD1 (6 bases). The CDR3 loop spans 17 amino acids. Trimming shortened V by 6 bases and J by 3 bases, and 18 bases separated the two germline ends. Germline CDR1 and CDR2: SGHTA and FQGNSA. The CDR3 nucleotides are TGTGCCAGCAGTCCGTCCCGGGGACACTTCTATAATTCACCCCTCCACTTT. Its translation is CASSPSRGHFYNSPLHF.

V gene TRBV29-1 combines with J gene TRBJ2-2, with a weak D call TRBD2 (5 bases). Trimming shortened V by 2 bases and J by 1 base, and 8 bases separated the two germline ends. Germline CDR1 is SQVTM and CDR2 is ANQGSEA. The CDR3 length is 14 residues. CDR3 nucleotide sequence: TGCAGCGTTGAACGGGGTTGGAACACCGGGGAGCTGTTTTTT. Encoded protein: CSVERGWNTGELFF.

The rearrangement links TRBV5-1 to TRBJ2-3, with a possible D match to TRBD1 (6 bases). Trimming pared 4 bases from V and 3 bases from J, leaving 18 bases between. The CDR3 runs to 16 residues. Germline V gene sequence: CDR1 SGHRS, CDR2 YFSETQ. CDR3 coding DNA: TGCGCCAGCAGCCTCGGACAGCCCTCGGGGACAGATACGCAGTATTTT. Translated: CASSLGQPSGTDTQYF.

V and J are TRBV4-2 and TRBJ2-7; weak D call: TRBD1 (6 bases). The CDR3 contains 16 residues. Trimming pared 2 bases from V and 2 bases from J, leaving 16 bases between. Germline CDR1 and CDR2: LGHNA and YNFKEQ. The DNA of the CDR3 is TGTGCCAGCAGCCAAACAGCGGACAGTGATACCTACGAGCAGTACTTC. The encoded protein is CASSQTADSDTYEQYF.

This clone came up a few times. In nucleotides, the CDR3 is TGTGCCAGCAGCCCAGCGACAGGGAGTCCTGAAGCTTTCTTT. This codes for CASSPATGSPEAFF. The chain uses TRBV7-3 and TRBJ1-1; 7 bases map to TRBD1. CDR1 is SGHTA and CDR2 is FQGTGA in the germline V gene. The V segment lost 5 bases and the J segment 6 bases; nucleotides outside the gene matches: 9. CDR3 length: 14 amino acids.

This chain uses TRBV7-2 with TRBJ2-5; a weak D match, TRBD2 (6 bases). The CDR3 loop spans 18 amino acids. Germline V gene data show CDR1 as SGHTA and CDR2 as FQGNSA. Trimming removed 1 base from V and 7 bases from J, with 25 bases in between. CDR3 protein: CASSLVSTKGSGGGTQYF. DNA of the CDR3: TGTGCCAGCAGCTTAGTATCGACCAAGGGTAGCGGTGGAGGGACCCAGTACTTC.

CDR3 sequence (DNA): TGTGCCAGCAGCTTAGCGACGGGTGGCTACACCTTC. It yields the protein CASSLATGGYTF. This chain uses TRBV7-2 with TRBJ1-2; D is unresolved. CDR3 length: 12 amino acids. Germline V CDR1 and CDR2: SGHTA, FQGNSA. V shed 0 bases and J shed 7 bases, with 6 bases lying between them.

The DNA for the CDR3 is TGTGCCAGCAGCCTATACCGGGACAGGGGGGACTATGGCTACACCTTC. This encodes CASSLYRDRGDYGYTF. This rearrangement joins TRBV3-1 (or the pseudogene TRBV3-2) to TRBJ1-2; 11 bases line up with TRBD1. The CDR3 length is 16 residues. In germline, CDR1 is LGHDT, CDR2 YNNKEL (reference sequence). V gave up 4 bases and J gave up 3 bases; unmatched junction bases: 7.

This chain connects TRBV7-9 to TRBJ2-5, with no clear D. The V gene's germline CDR1 is SEHNR and CDR2 FQNEAQ (reference sequence). The CDR3 runs 11 residues. V was shortened by 5 bases and J by 2 bases, with 3 bases between the two germline ends. CDR3 DNA sequence: TGTGCCAGCAGCCAACAAGAGACCCAGTACTTC. This gives the protein CASSQQETQYF.